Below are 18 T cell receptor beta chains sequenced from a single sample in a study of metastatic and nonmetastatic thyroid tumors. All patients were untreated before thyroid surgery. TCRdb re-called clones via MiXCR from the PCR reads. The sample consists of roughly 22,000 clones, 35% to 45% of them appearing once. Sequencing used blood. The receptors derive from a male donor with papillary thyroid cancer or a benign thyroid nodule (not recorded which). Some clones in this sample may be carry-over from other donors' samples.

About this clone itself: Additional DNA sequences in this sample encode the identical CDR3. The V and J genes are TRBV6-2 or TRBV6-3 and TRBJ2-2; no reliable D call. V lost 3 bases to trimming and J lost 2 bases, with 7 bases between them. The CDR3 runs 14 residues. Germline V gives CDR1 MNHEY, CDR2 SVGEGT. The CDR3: CASSYAPNTGELFF. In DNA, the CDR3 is TGTGCCAGCAGTTATGCCCCCAACACCGGGGAGCTGTTTTTT.

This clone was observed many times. This CDR3 reads CASSLSGANVLTF. CDR3 in DNA: TGTGCCAGCAGTCTCTCTGGGGCCAACGTCCTGACTTTC. The chain employs TRBV27 and TRBJ2-6; no clear D. The CDR3 is 13 amino acids. Trimming removed 5 bases at V and 0 bases at J, with 2 bases between. Germline V gives CDR1 MNHEY, CDR2 SMNVEV (reference sequence).

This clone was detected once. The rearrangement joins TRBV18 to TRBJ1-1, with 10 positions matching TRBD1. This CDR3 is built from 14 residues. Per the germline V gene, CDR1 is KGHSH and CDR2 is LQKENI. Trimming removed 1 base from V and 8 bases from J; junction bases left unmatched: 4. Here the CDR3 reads CASSPRDRGLEAFF. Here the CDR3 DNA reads TGTGCCAGCTCACCACGGGACAGGGGACTAGAAGCTTTCTTT. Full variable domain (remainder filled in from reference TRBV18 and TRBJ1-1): NAGVMQNPRHLVRRRGQEARLRCSPMKGHSHVYWYRQLPEEGLKFMVYLQKENIIDESGMPKERFSAEFPKEGPSILRIQQVVRGDSAAYFCASSPRDRGLEAFFGQGTRLTVV.

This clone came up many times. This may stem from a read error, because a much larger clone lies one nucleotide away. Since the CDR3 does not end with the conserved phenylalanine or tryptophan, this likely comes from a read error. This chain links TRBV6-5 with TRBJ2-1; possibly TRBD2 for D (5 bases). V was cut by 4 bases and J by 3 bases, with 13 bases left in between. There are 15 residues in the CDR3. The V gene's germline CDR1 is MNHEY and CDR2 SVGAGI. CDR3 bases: TGTGCCAGCAGTTCCGACTACTCCGGCTACAATGAGCAGTTCGTC. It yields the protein CASSSDYSGYNEQFV.

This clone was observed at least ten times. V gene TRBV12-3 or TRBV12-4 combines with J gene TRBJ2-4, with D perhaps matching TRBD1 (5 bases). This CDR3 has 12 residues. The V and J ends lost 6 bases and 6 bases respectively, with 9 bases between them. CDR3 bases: TGTGCCAGCAGCCCCCAGGGAAACATTCAGTACTTC. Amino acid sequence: CASSPQGNIQYF.

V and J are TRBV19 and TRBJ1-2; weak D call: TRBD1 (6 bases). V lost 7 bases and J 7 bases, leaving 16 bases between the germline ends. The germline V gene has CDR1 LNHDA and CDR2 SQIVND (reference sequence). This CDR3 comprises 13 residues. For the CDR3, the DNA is TGTGCCAGTACCACTCTACAGGGCCGTGGCTACACCTTC. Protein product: CASTTLQGRGYTF. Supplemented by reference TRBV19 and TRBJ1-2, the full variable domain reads DGGITQSPKYLFRKEGQNVTLSCEQNLNHDAMYWYRQDPGQGLRLIYYSQIVNDFQKGDIAEGYSVSREKKESFPLTVTSAQKNPTAFYLCASTTLQGRGYTFGSGTRLTVV.

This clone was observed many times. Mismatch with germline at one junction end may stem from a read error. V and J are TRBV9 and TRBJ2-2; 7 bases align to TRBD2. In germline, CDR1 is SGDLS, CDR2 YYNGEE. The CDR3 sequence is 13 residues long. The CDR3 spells CASSVKLGGEPFF. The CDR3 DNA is TGTGCCAGCAGCGTAAAGCTGGGAGGGGAGCCGTTTTTT.

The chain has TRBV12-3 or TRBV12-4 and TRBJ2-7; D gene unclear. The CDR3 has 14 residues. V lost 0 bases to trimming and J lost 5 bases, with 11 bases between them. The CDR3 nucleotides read TGTGCCAGCAGTTTAGCGACGAGTGTGGACGAGCAGTACTTC. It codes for CASSLATSVDEQYF.

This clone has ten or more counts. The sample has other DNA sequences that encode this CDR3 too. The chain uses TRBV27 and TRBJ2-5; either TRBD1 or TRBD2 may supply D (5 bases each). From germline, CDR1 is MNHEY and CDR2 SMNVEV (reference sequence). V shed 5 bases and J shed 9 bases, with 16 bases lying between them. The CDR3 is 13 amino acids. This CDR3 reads CASSAPGRRAQYF. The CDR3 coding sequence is TGTGCCAGCAGTGCGCCGGGGCGTAGGGCCCAGTACTTC.

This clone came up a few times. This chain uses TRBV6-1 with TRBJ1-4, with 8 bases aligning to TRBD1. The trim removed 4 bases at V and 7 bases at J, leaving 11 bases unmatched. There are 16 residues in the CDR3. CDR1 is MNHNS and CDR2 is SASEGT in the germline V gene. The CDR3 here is CASSANTGTGGEKLFF. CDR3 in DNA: TGTGCCAGCAGTGCTAATACCGGGACAGGTGGTGAAAAACTGTTTTTT.

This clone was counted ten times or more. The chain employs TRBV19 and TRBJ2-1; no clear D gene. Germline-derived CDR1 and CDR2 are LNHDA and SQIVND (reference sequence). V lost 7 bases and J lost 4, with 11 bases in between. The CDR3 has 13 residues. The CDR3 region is CASIDWRYNEQFF. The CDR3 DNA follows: TGTGCCAGTATCGATTGGCGGTACAATGAGCAGTTCTTC.

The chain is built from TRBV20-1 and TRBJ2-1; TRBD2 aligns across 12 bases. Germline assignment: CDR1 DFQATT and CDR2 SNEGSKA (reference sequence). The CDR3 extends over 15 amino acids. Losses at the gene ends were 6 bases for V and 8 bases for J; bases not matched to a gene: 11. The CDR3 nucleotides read TGCAGTGCCTCAACTAGCGGGAGGTCGACGGATGAGCAGTTCTTC. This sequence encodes CSASTSGRSTDEQFF.

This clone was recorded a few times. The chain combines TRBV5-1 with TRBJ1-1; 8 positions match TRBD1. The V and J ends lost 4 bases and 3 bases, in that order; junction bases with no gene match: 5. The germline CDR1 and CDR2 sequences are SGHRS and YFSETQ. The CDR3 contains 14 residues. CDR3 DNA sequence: TGCGCCAGCAGCCCACGACAGGGGTACACTGAAGCTTTCTTT. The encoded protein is CASSPRQGYTEAFF.

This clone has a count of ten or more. In DNA, the CDR3 is TGTGCCAGCAGCTTATATTTCACTAGCGGGGAACAGTACTTC. Protein product: CASSLYFTSGEQYF. The V call is TRBV5-4, the J call TRBJ2-7, with 10 bases identical to TRBD2. The CDR3 consists of 14 residues. Germline V CDR1 and CDR2: SGHNT, YYREEE (reference sequence). V was clipped by 2 bases and J by 10 bases; unmatched bases: 9.

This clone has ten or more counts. CDR3 sequence reads: CATSRGAETQYF. DNA of the CDR3: TGTGCCACCAGCAGAGGAGCGGAGACCCAGTACTTC. The J gene is TRBJ2-5, the V gene TRBV15; D not certain. Trimming took 1 base from V and 5 from J, leaving 5 bases between them. CDR1 is LNHNV, CDR2 YYDKDF, per germline (reference sequence). This CDR3 has 12 residues.

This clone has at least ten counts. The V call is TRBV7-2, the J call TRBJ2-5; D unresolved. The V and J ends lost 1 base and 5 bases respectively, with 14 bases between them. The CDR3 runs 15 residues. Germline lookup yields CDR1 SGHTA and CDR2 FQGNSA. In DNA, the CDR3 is TGTGCCAGCAGCTTAGATCGGGTCCCGTGGGAGACCCAGTACTTC. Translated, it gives CASSLDRVPWETQYF.

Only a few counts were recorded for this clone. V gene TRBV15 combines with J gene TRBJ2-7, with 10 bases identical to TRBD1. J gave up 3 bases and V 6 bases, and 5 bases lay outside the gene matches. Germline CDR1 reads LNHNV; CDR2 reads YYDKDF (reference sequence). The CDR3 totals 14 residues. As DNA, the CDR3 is TGTGCCACCAGGCCGGGACAGGGGATCTACGAGCAGTACTTC. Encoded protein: CATRPGQGIYEQYF.

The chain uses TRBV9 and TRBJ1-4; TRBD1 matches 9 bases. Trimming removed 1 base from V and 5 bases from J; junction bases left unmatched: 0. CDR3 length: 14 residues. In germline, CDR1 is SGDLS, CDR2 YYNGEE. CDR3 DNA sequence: TGTGCCAGCAGCGTAACAGGGGGCAATGAAAAACTGTTTTTT. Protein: CASSVTGGNEKLFF.